Below are 5 T cell receptor beta chains sequenced from a single sample in a study of cytomegalovirus exposure and HLA in healthy donors. A multiplex PCR was run with 60 Vbeta primers and 13 Jbeta primers. Data came from immunoSEQ multiplex PCR; TCRdb stores just in-frame clones and leaves some out. The sample records just over 150,000 clones, about 88% being singletons. Source material: PBMCs. The receptor source for this set is a man younger than 35 in good health and CMV-seropositive.

Written as DNA, the CDR3 is TGTGCCAGCACTACGAGCGGGTACGAGCAGTACTTC. It encodes CASTTSGYEQYF. This chain connects TRBV6-6 to TRBJ2-5, with D possibly being TRBD2 (6 bases). The J call may be in error: the DNA end matches TRBJ2-7 better. CDR1 MNHNY and CDR2 SVGAGI come from the germline V gene (reference sequence). There are 12 residues in the CDR3.

The V gene is TRBV30, the J gene TRBJ1-1; D not resolved. The V end lost 3 bases, the J end lost 7 bases, and 9 bases lay between the germline ends. Germline V CDR1 and CDR2: GTSNPN, SVGIG (reference sequence). The CDR3 length is 11 residues. This chain's CDR3 is CAWRMRVEAFF. DNA of the CDR3: TGTGCCTGGAGGATGAGGGTTGAAGCTTTCTTT.

CDR3 region: CASSLTWTSGGRSYRETQYF. The CDR3 region has the DNA TGTGCCAGCAGCCTTACCTGGACTAGCGGGGGCCGGAGTTACCGAGAGACCCAGTACTTC. The gene calls are TRBV7-8 and TRBJ2-5; 13 bases align to TRBD2. The V segment lost 5 bases and the J segment 4 bases; nucleotides outside the gene matches: 19. The germline V gene has CDR1 SGHVS and CDR2 FQNEAQ. The CDR3 spans 20 residues.

This clone was observed a single time. The chain has TRBV4-1 and TRBJ2-7, with 10 bases aligning to TRBD2. The junction had 4 bases not matched to a gene; V was cut back by 2 bases and J by 3 bases. The CDR3 length is 15 residues. Germline CDR1 reads MGHRA; CDR2 reads YSYEKL. The CDR3 DNA is TGCGCCAGCAGCCAACTACTAGCGGGGCACTACGAGCAGTACTTC. This codes for CASSQLLAGHYEQYF.

The gene calls are TRBV5-1 and TRBJ2-1, with 8 bases aligning to TRBD2. The CDR3 runs to 15 residues. CDR1 is SGHRS, CDR2 YFSETQ, per germline. The V and J ends lost 4 bases and 3 bases, in that order; junction bases with no gene match: 6. The CDR3 coding sequence is TGCGCCAGCAGCCTGTCGGGGGGGTTCTACAATGAGCAGTTCTTC. It is translated as CASSLSGGFYNEQFF.